These 14 T cell receptor beta chains came from one sample sequenced in a study of blood T cells in healthy people across ages. The use of a sample-barcoded 5' primer and a J-beta primer mix characterized a second PCR of about 6 to 11 cycles. In TCRdb, the 5' RACE reads were re-called with MiXCR into one record per CDR3 protein. The table shows fewer than 950,000 distinct CDR3 sequences, with under 40% occurring only once. Sequencing used blood. Receptors were obtained from a man younger than 35 in good health.

The rearrangement links TRBV2 to TRBJ2-1, with 8 bases that match TRBD1. From germline, CDR1 is SNHLY and CDR2 FYNNEI. The junction had 11 bases not matched to a gene; V was cut back by 1 base and J by 12 bases. This CDR3 is 15 amino acids long. The CDR3 here is CASSEGRTGYEAQFF. CDR3 nucleotides: TGTGCCAGCAGTGAAGGAAGGACAGGGTACGAGGCGCAGTTCTTC.

This clonotype was picked up a small number of times. The CDR3 region is CASSSTWETQYF. The CDR3 bases are TGTGCCAGCAGCTCTACCTGGGAGACCCAGTACTTC. V usage is TRBV7-2 and J usage is TRBJ2-5; no clear D. The V end lost 4 bases, the J end lost 5 bases, and 8 bases lay between the germline ends. CDR3 length: 12 residues. Germline values: CDR1 SGHTA, CDR2 FQGNSA. The full variable domain, with the rest looked up from reference TRBV7-2 and TRBJ2-5, is GAGVSQSPSNKVTEKGKDVELRCDPISGHTALYWYRQSLGQGLEFLIYFQGNSAPDKSGLPSDRFSAERTGGSVSTLTIQRTQQEDSAVYLCASSSTWETQYFGPGTRLLVL.

The V and J genes are TRBV7-3 and TRBJ1-4; possibly TRBD1 for D (5 bases). V gave up 5 bases and J gave up 2 bases, with 18 bases separating them. The CDR3 runs 17 residues. Germline values: CDR1 SGHTA, CDR2 FQGTGA. The CDR3 loop reads CASSLSRGRMTNEKLFF. CDR3 DNA: TGTGCCAGCAGCCTCTCAAGGGGACGGATGACTAATGAAAAACTGTTTTTT.

This clonotype was counted between two and nine times. This sequence joins TRBV12-3 or TRBV12-4 and TRBJ1-1; D is unresolved. The CDR3 runs 12 residues. V was clipped by 1 base and J by 10 bases, with 10 bases between them. This chain's CDR3 is CASSLGLGVAFF. CDR3 sequence (DNA): TGTGCCAGCAGTTTAGGGCTGGGAGTAGCTTTCTTT.

J is TRBJ2-1 and V is TRBV12-5; D gene uncertain. Germline-derived CDR1 and CDR2 are LGHNT and FRNRAP. The germline V and J ends were trimmed by 7 bases and 0 bases, with 10 bases remaining between them. There are 14 residues in the CDR3. The CDR3 DNA is TGTGCTAGTGAACCGGGCAGCTCCTACAATGAGCAGTTCTTC. Amino acids: CASEPGSSYNEQFF.

The chain joins TRBV12-3 or TRBV12-4 to TRBJ1-1, with D possibly matching TRBD1 (6 bases). The CDR3 covers 14 residues. V lost 3 bases, J lost 3 bases, and 11 bases lay in between. In DNA, the CDR3 is TGTGCCAGCAGTTTTAACAGGGAGGACACTGAAGCTTTCTTT. Its translation is CASSFNREDTEAFF.

The chain recombines TRBV18 with TRBJ1-2, with 9 positions matching TRBD1. CDR3 length equals 14 residues. CDR1 and CDR2 (germline): KGHSH, LQKENI. With V trimmed by 6 bases and J by 12 bases, 14 bases remained unmatched. The CDR3 loop is CASSLTGGAGNDTF. CDR3 DNA sequence: TGTGCCAGCTCGCTTACAGGGGGCGCAGGAAACGACACCTTC.

CDR3 amino acids: CSVDPGSGYEQYF. In DNA, the CDR3 is TGCAGCGTTGATCCTGGTAGCGGCTACGAGCAGTACTTC. The chain couples TRBV29-1 to TRBJ2-4; maybe TRBD2 (6 bases). The last part of the DNA fits TRBJ2-7 better; the J call may be wrong. The CDR3 is made up of 13 amino acids. Looked up from germline, CDR1 is SQVTM and CDR2 is ANQGSEA.

The chain uses TRBV20-1 and TRBJ1-1; a possible D gene is TRBD1 (6 bases). The CDR3 runs to 15 residues. V was shortened by 4 bases and J by 4 bases, with 19 bases between the two germline ends. Germline V gives CDR1 DFQATT, CDR2 SNEGSKA (reference sequence). CDR3 coding DNA: TGCAGTGCTACCGGGACAAAGGGGGTGGCCACTGAAGCTTTCTTT. Its protein product is CSATGTKGVATEAFF.

Worth noting for this clonotype: At one end, the junction sequence differs from germline, possibly due to a read error. V is TRBV6-5 and J is TRBJ1-2, with D possibly matching TRBD1 (5 bases). Germline CDR1 and CDR2: MNHEY and SVGAGI. The CDR3 is 12 amino acids. This chain's CDR3 is CASSDSGFGYTF. CDR3 in DNA: TGTGCCAGCAGTGACTCAGGGTTTGGCTACACCTTC.

The chain has TRBV15 and TRBJ1-5; D call uncertain. The CDR3 is made up of 14 amino acids. Germline loops: CDR1 LNHNV, CDR2 YYDKDF (reference sequence). The V and J ends lost 0 bases and 2 bases respectively, with 5 bases between them. For the CDR3, the DNA is TGTGCCACCAGCAGAGATTTCGGCAATCAGCCCCAGCATTTT. This gives the protein CATSRDFGNQPQHF.

This clonotype occurred many times. V usage is TRBV24-1 and J usage is TRBJ2-1, with TRBD1 identical over 9 bases. J was trimmed by 7 bases and V by 3 bases; bases with no gene match: 9. CDR1 and CDR2 (germline): KGHDR, SFDVKD. The CDR3 is 16 amino acids. CDR3 loop: CATSDTGTGIGNEQFF. The CDR3 DNA follows: TGTGCCACCAGTGATACCGGGACAGGGATAGGAAATGAGCAGTTCTTC.

Regarding this clonotype: At one end the junction does not follow the germline gene, possibly because of a read error. The J gene is TRBJ2-3, the V gene TRBV3-1, with TRBD2 identical over 7 bases. Per the germline V gene, CDR1 is LGHDT and CDR2 is YNNKEL (reference sequence). This CDR3 comprises 15 residues. The CDR3: CASGQDLAVSDTQYF. CDR3 nucleotides: TGTGCCAGCGGCCAAGATCTAGCGGTCTCAGATACGCAGTATTTT.

The sample holds a few counts of this clonotype. The rearrangement uses TRBV10-3 and TRBJ2-7; D remains unclear. Trimming left V 11 bases short and J 7 bases short, with 18 bases between. The CDR3 loop spans 12 amino acids. Per germline, CDR1 ENHRY and CDR2 SYGVKD. CDR3: CAALLENNEQYF. CDR3 sequence (DNA): TGTGCCGCCTTACTCGAAAACAATGAGCAGTACTTC.